A selection of T cell receptor beta chains follows, all from one sample in a study of T cell responses to AZD1222 COVID-19 vaccine. Sequencing used immunoSEQ multiplex PCR; TCRdb keeps in-frame clones, though not all of them. The sample carries over 100,000 clones, approximately 89% recorded once. This material consisted of peripheral blood, taken on day 0 of AZD1222 vaccination. These receptors all stem from an adult in good health. Each CDR3 is given with its conserved first and last residue. A D gene is named only where the DNA matches it firmly. Not every row has a clone size; where given, it reads once, few, many or a size class.

TGTGCCAGCAGTTTAAAACAGGGACCCTACGAGCAGTACTTC	CASSLKQGPYEQYF	-	-	TRBV27	TRBJ2-7
TGTGCCAGTAGTATAGCTGCGACAGGGACCCTGGAAGCTTTCTTT	CASSIAATGTLEAFF	-	TRBD1	TRBV19	TRBJ1-1
TGTGCCAGCAGGCGGGGAGGTGGGGGTCAGCCCCAGCATTTT	CASRRGGGGQPQHF	few	-	TRBV28	TRBJ1-5
TGTGCCAGCAGCTTGGGGGACATAGCGACTAATGAAAAACTGTTTTTT	CASSLGDIATNEKLFF	-	-	TRBV11-2	TRBJ1-4
TGTGCCAGCAGTTCCACACTGAACTCTGGAAACACCATATATTTT	CASSSTLNSGNTIYF	-	-	TRBV9	TRBJ1-3
TGTGCCACGGCATGGGACGGGGGTAATCAGCCCCAGCATTTT	CATAWDGGNQPQHF	-	-	TRBV7-2	TRBJ1-5
TGTGCCAGCAGCTTGGGGGTCACGAACACTGAAGCTTTCTTT	CASSLGVTNTEAFF	-	-	TRBV5-6	TRBJ1-1
TGTGCCAGCAGCGTAGAAAGCCTGGCCTATGGCTACACCTTC	CASSVESLAYGYTF	-	-	TRBV9	TRBJ1-2
TGTGCCAGCAGTACCACAGGGGGCCTTCAGCCCCAGCATTTT	CASSTTGGLQPQHF	-	TRBD1	TRBV28	TRBJ1-5
TGTGCCATCAGTGAGTCTTTTGGAGGCACCTATGGCTACACCTTC	CAISESFGGTYGYTF	once	-	TRBV10-3	TRBJ1-2
TGTGCCAGTCTAGGGTTATTAAGCACTGAAGCTTTCTTT	CASLGLLSTEAFF	-	-	TRBV19	TRBJ1-1
TGTGCCAGCAGCTTGGGGGGACCCTTTGGCACCGGGGAGCTGTTTTTT	CASSLGGPFGTGELFF	-	-	TRBV5-6	TRBJ2-2
TGTGCCAGCAGCAAAGTGGGGTTCGCCGAGGGGTGGGGCACAGATACGCAGTATTTT	CASSKVGFAEGWGTDTQYF	-	-	TRBV21-1	TRBJ2-3
TGCGCCAGCAGTCCCGAGAGGGACATATCTGAAGCTTTCTTT	CASSPERDISEAFF	-	-	TRBV23-1	TRBJ1-1
TGTGCCAGCAGAGCCGGGACAGGGACTGATAATTCACCCCTCCACTTT	CASRAGTGTDNSPLHF	-	TRBD1	TRBV4-2	TRBJ1-6